These 30 T cell receptor beta chains were sequenced from one sample in a study of blood T cell repertoires in COVID-19. Using immunoSEQ multiplex PCR, the repertoire was profiled, and TCRdb retains in-frame clones only, with some absent. The sample has some 120,000 clones, around 87% seen once. Sample: peripheral blood. The receptors stem from a woman aged 55-70 years with acute or convalescent COVID-19.

This clone was observed a few times. This chain links TRBV7-2 with TRBJ2-2; 12 bases match TRBD1. This CDR3 contains 16 residues. After removal of 4 bases from V and 6 bases from J, the junction contained 6 bases not matched to a gene. From germline, CDR1 is SGHTA and CDR2 FQGNSA. CDR3 DNA sequence: TGTGCCAGCAGCTATGGGGGACAGGGGGCAGCCGGGGAGCTGTTTTTT. This encodes CASSYGGQGAAGELFF.

The chain links TRBV2 to TRBJ1-2; D is perhaps TRBD1 (5 bases). Per the germline V gene, CDR1 is SNHLY and CDR2 is FYNNEI. The CDR3 is made up of 15 amino acids. The V and J ends lost 6 bases and 2 bases respectively, with 16 bases between them. CDR3 sequence reads: CASRWGLQQNYGYTF. The DNA of the CDR3 is TGTGCCAGCAGATGGGGACTCCAACAGAACTATGGCTACACCTTC.

V and J are TRBV2 and TRBJ1-4; 11 positions agree with TRBD1. V trimming: 5 bases; J trimming: 7 bases; junction bases outside the gene matches: 6. Germline CDR1 reads SNHLY; CDR2 reads FYNNEI. The CDR3 spans 15 residues. The CDR3 coding sequence is TGTGCCAGCAGTATCGGGACAGGGGGTAGTGAAAAACTGTTTTTT. The encoded protein is CASSIGTGGSEKLFF.

The genes are TRBV7-3 and TRBJ2-3, with TRBD2 matching over 10 bases. V lost 5 bases and J lost 3; bases outside the gene matches: 5. Germline CDR1 and CDR2: SGHTA and FQGTGA. This CDR3 contains 15 residues. The CDR3 coding sequence is TGTGCCAGCAGCCAAGCGGGAGGGCAAACAGATACGCAGTATTTT. Amino acid sequence: CASSQAGGQTDTQYF.

The chain carries TRBV5-1 and TRBJ2-3, with 7 bases identical to TRBD2. With V trimmed by 0 bases and J by 3 bases, 7 bases remained unmatched. Germline CDR1 SGHRS, CDR2 YFSETQ. CDR3 size: 16 residues. CDR3 region: CASSLGAGARTDTQYF. CDR3 bases: TGCGCCAGCAGCTTGGGGGCGGGAGCGAGAACAGATACGCAGTATTTT.

The genes are TRBV5-1 and TRBJ1-1; D not certain. Germline V gives CDR1 SGHRS, CDR2 YFSETQ. The CDR3 loop spans 11 amino acids. V lost 4 bases to trimming and J lost 2 bases, with 3 bases between them. This chain's CDR3 is CASSLNTEAFF. The DNA of the CDR3 is TGCGCCAGCAGCCTAAACACTGAAGCTTTCTTT.

The chain has TRBV5-1 and TRBJ2-5; 11 positions match TRBD2. CDR1 and CDR2 (germline): SGHRS, YFSETQ. The CDR3 covers 15 residues. The ends lost 0 bases at V and 7 bases at J; junction bases unmatched: 5. The CDR3 coding sequence is TGCGCCAGCAGCTTGGGACTAGCGGGAACGGCGACCCAGTACTTC. Translating it yields CASSLGLAGTATQYF.

This chain uses TRBV3-1 (or the pseudogene TRBV3-2) with TRBJ2-3; D ambiguous. The CDR3 has 16 amino acids. Trimming took off 0 bases at V and 2 bases at J, with 12 bases between the two ends. CDR1 is LGHDT and CDR2 is YNNKEL in the germline V gene (reference sequence). The CDR3 bases are TGTGCCAGCAGCCAAGATCTACTGCTTAACACAGATACGCAGTATTTT. Encoded protein: CASSQDLLLNTDTQYF.

The V gene is TRBV28, the J gene TRBJ1-4, with 7 bases that match TRBD1. V gave up 8 bases and J gave up 7 bases; unmatched junction bases: 7. The length of the CDR3 is 13 residues. Germline CDR1 reads MDHEN; CDR2 reads SYDVKM. The CDR3 DNA sequence: TGTGCCAGCCGGCGTACAGGGGTTGAAAAACTGTTTTTT. Translation: CASRRTGVEKLFF.

The gene calls are TRBV3-1 (or the pseudogene TRBV3-2) and TRBJ1-1; D may be TRBD1 (5 bases). This CDR3 has 14 amino acids. The ends were cut back, 2 bases at V and 5 bases at J, with 12 bases in the middle. Germline V gene sequence: CDR1 LGHDT, CDR2 YNNKEL (reference sequence). DNA for the CDR3: TGTGCCAGCAGCCAAAGGGGAGGAACGACTGAAGCTTTCTTT. Residues: CASSQRGGTTEAFF.

This chain connects TRBV12-5 to TRBJ2-3; maybe TRBD2 (5 bases). This CDR3 is 13 amino acids long. Germline V gives CDR1 LGHNT, CDR2 FRNRAP. Trimming stripped 6 bases from V and 2 bases from J, with 9 bases between. Written as DNA, the CDR3 is TGTGCTAGTGGGAGAGGGAACACAGATACGCAGTATTTT. It is translated as CASGRGNTDTQYF.

In this sample, this clone turned up many times. The V call is TRBV3-1 (or the pseudogene TRBV3-2), the J call TRBJ2-2, with D maybe TRBD2 (6 bases). The CDR3 contains 16 residues. The V and J ends lost 2 bases and 2 bases respectively, with 12 bases between them. Germline CDR1 and CDR2: LGHDT and YNNKEL (reference sequence). In DNA, the CDR3 is TGTGCCAGCAGCCAATCTGGGACTCAAAACACCGGGGAGCTGTTTTTT. Translating gives CASSQSGTQNTGELFF.

The sample holds one count of this clone. This sequence joins TRBV5-1 and TRBJ1-4; 7 positions match TRBD1. Germline values: CDR1 SGHRS, CDR2 YFSETQ. The CDR3 is 14 amino acids. Losses at the gene ends were 4 bases for V and 6 bases for J; bases not matched to a gene: 6. The chain's CDR3 is CASSTGDGDEKLFF. The CDR3 DNA reads as TGCGCCAGCAGCACAGGGGACGGTGATGAAAAACTGTTTTTT.

The gene calls are TRBV6-5 and TRBJ2-1, with 7 positions matching TRBD2. The CDR3 extends over 14 amino acids. Trimming removed 3 bases from V and 7 bases from J; junction bases left unmatched: 6. Germline-derived CDR1 and CDR2 are MNHEY and SVGAGI. The CDR3 coding sequence is TGTGCCAGCAGTTATGGTCGGGGAGGGAATGAGCAGTTCTTC. Amino acid sequence: CASSYGRGGNEQFF.

The chain joins TRBV5-1 to TRBJ2-5; 9 nucleotides match TRBD1. Germline loops: CDR1 SGHRS, CDR2 YFSETQ. V dropped 2 bases and J dropped 2; count of bases not matched to a gene: 1. The CDR3 runs 14 residues. CDR3 sequence reads: CASSLDRGQETQYF. CDR3 DNA: TGCGCCAGCAGCTTAGACAGGGGGCAAGAGACCCAGTACTTC.

There are a few counts of this clone. The same CDR3 is also encoded by other DNA sequences in this sample. The rearrangement links TRBV27 to TRBJ2-4, with no clear D. Germline CDR1 is MNHEY and CDR2 is SMNVEV (reference sequence). This CDR3 region has 13 residues. V dropped 5 bases and J dropped 0 bases, with 5 bases sitting between them. The CDR3 nucleotides are TGTGCCAGCAGTCCCTTAGCCAAAAACATTCAGTACTTC. Its translation is CASSPLAKNIQYF.

The chain is built from TRBV9 and TRBJ2-3; D is perhaps TRBD1 (6 bases). Trimming took off 6 bases at V and 2 bases at J, with 13 bases between the two ends. The CDR3 consists of 14 residues. The germline CDR1 and CDR2 sequences are SGDLS and YYNGEE. The CDR3 spells CASTRDTSTDTQYF. As DNA, the CDR3 is TGTGCCAGCACCCGGGACACTTCCACAGATACGCAGTATTTT.

This rearrangement joins TRBV4-2 to TRBJ2-1; 8 positions agree with TRBD2. J lost 7 bases, V lost 0 bases, and 11 bases had no gene match. The CDR3 sequence is 17 residues long. From germline, CDR1 is LGHNA and CDR2 YNFKEQ. The CDR3 loop reads CASSQDLPGRAENEQFF. CDR3 bases: TGTGCCAGCAGCCAAGATCTTCCCGGGAGGGCCGAGAATGAGCAGTTCTTC.

J is TRBJ1-2 and V is TRBV10-3; 7 bases agree with TRBD1. V was clipped by 7 bases and J by 6 bases; unmatched bases: 14. There are 15 residues in the CDR3. CDR1 is ENHRY and CDR2 is SYGVKD in the germline V gene. This chain's CDR3 is CAITGGIGTVDGYTF. Written as DNA, the CDR3 is TGTGCCATCACTGGGGGTATAGGGACAGTCGATGGCTACACCTTC.

This rearrangement joins TRBV5-1 to TRBJ1-1, with a possible D match to TRBD1 (5 bases). Germline-derived CDR1 and CDR2 are SGHRS and YFSETQ. Trimming stripped 2 bases from V and 1 base from J, with 9 bases between. The length of the CDR3 is 14 residues. For the CDR3, the DNA is TGCGCCAGCAGCTTTTTACAGGCGAACACTGAAGCTTTCTTT. Residues: CASSFLQANTEAFF. Variable domain in full (rest from reference TRBV5-1 and TRBJ1-1): KAGVTQTPRYLIKTRGQQVTLSCSPISGHRSVSWYQQTPGQGLQFLFEYFSETQRNKGNFPGRFSGRQFSNSRSEMNVSTLELGDSALYLCASSFLQANTEAFFGQGTRLTVV.

CDR3 loop: CASSLRGNTEAFF. The CDR3 region has the DNA TGTGCCAGCAGCTTAAGGGGGAACACTGAAGCTTTCTTT. The chain combines TRBV5-6 with TRBJ1-1, with D perhaps matching TRBD1 (5 bases). The CDR3 loop spans 13 amino acids. With 2 bases removed from V and 1 base from J, the gap between germline ends came to 6 bases. CDR1 and CDR2 from the germline V gene are SGHDT and YYEEEE.

This sequence joins TRBV6-1 and TRBJ1-5; 8 nucleotides align to TRBD1. With 2 bases clipped from V and 4 bases from J, the junction kept 1 base outside the gene matches. The CDR3 is 14 residues long. CDR1 is MNHNS and CDR2 is SASEGT in the germline V gene. The CDR3 protein is CASSERTGNQPQHF. In DNA form, the CDR3 reads TGTGCCAGCAGTGAAAGGACAGGGAATCAGCCCCAGCATTTT.

The rearrangement links TRBV19 to TRBJ1-5; possible D gene TRBD1, 5 bases. Germline assignment: CDR1 LNHDA and CDR2 SQIVND (reference sequence). V lost 2 bases and J lost 0, with 14 bases in between. This CDR3 is 17 amino acids long. The CDR3 region has the DNA TGTGCCAGTAGTATAAGGCGACAGTCCTATAGCAATCAGCCCCAGCATTTT. Translation: CASSIRRQSYSNQPQHF.

Details on this clone: The same CDR3 can be traced to other DNA sequences in this sample. The V call is TRBV28, the J call TRBJ1-2; a weak D match, TRBD1 (6 bases). Germline V gene data show CDR1 as MDHEN and CDR2 as SYDVKM. Trimming took off 4 bases at V and 2 bases at J, with 8 bases between the two ends. The CDR3 runs 13 residues. CDR3 residues: CASSSGQNYGYTF. CDR3 sequence (DNA): TGTGCCAGCAGTTCCGGACAGAACTATGGCTACACCTTC.

The chain uses TRBV10-3 and TRBJ2-2, with D hard to call. V lost 9 bases and J lost 4, with 12 bases in between. This CDR3 comprises 13 residues. Germline V lookup: CDR1 ENHRY, CDR2 SYGVKD. CDR3 coding DNA: TGTGCCATTTCCAGCGATTTCACCGGGGAGCTGTTTTTT. This sequence encodes CAISSDFTGELFF.

The rearrangement uses TRBV9 and TRBJ2-1, with 7 bases that match TRBD2. Germline loops: CDR1 SGDLS, CDR2 YYNGEE. This CDR3 has 15 residues. V shed 6 bases and J 1 base; nucleotides not matched to a gene: 7. The CDR3 reads CASTRGGSSYNEQFF. CDR3 nucleotide sequence: TGTGCCAGCACAAGGGGCGGGAGTTCCTACAATGAGCAGTTCTTC.

V and J are TRBV2 and TRBJ1-2, with TRBD1 matching 7 bases. This CDR3 has 12 residues. Losses at the gene ends were 5 bases for V and 8 bases for J; bases not matched to a gene: 5. From germline, CDR1 is SNHLY and CDR2 FYNNEI. The CDR3 spells CASSSTGNGYTF. CDR3 coding DNA: TGTGCCAGCAGTTCGACAGGGAACGGCTACACCTTC.

The chain couples TRBV12-3 or TRBV12-4 to TRBJ1-3; D is undetermined. Trimming left V 3 bases short and J 7 bases short, with 10 bases between. CDR3 length: 13 residues. In nucleotides, the CDR3 is TGTGCCAGCAGTTTCCGAGGCGGGAACACCATATATTTT. Translated: CASSFRGGNTIYF.

The chain carries TRBV23-1 and TRBJ1-6; TRBD1 is a possible D gene (5 bases). TRBV23-1 is an ORF, and what it does is uncertain. The CDR3 has 22 residues. Trimming cost V 3 bases and J 0 bases, with 27 bases left between them. The CDR3 sequence: CASSHRGGPYIYASSYNSPLHF. In nucleotides, the CDR3 is TGCGCCAGCAGTCATAGGGGCGGACCTTATATATATGCAAGCTCCTATAATTCACCCCTCCACTTT.

This sequence joins TRBV7-3 and TRBJ2-6; D call uncertain. The CDR3 spans 15 residues. Per the germline V gene, CDR1 is SGHTA and CDR2 is FQGTGA. Trimming stripped 2 bases from V and 0 bases from J, with 5 bases between. In DNA, the CDR3 is TGTGCCAGCAGCTTATTTAGCTCTGGGGCCAACGTCCTGACTTTC. Its protein product is CASSLFSSGANVLTF.